The 5 T cell receptor beta chains reported below all come from one sample, sequenced in a study of OX40 agonist ivuxolimab in advanced cancers. The table came from immunoSEQ multiplex PCR; TCRdb's copy has only in-frame clones and leaves some out. The table lists tens of thousands of clones, approximately 90% of them singletons. The sequenced sample was CD4+ or CD8+ T cells sorted from blood, obtained in a trial of the OX40 agonist ivuxolimab. The receptor source for this set is an adult with an advanced solid tumor such as melanoma, head and neck, liver or kidney cancer.

The chain joins TRBV6-1 to TRBJ2-7, with D perhaps matching TRBD2 (5 bases). This CDR3 spans 14 amino acids. V dropped 3 bases and J dropped 3 bases, with 12 bases sitting between them. CDR1 and CDR2 (germline): MNHNS, SASEGT. In DNA form, the CDR3 reads TGTGCCAGCAGTGAGTCGGGGTCCCGCTACGAGCAGTACTTC. It translates to CASSESGSRYEQYF.

This chain uses TRBV14 with TRBJ2-1, with TRBD2 matching 9 bases. Trimming at V came to 0 bases and at J to 7 bases, leaving 10 bases not matched to a gene. The germline V gene encodes CDR1 SGHDN and CDR2 FVKESK. This CDR3 has 17 residues. In DNA, the CDR3 is TGTGCCAGCAGCCAAGATAGGCTCCTAGCGGGGAAGAATGAGCAGTTCTTC. It specifies CASSQDRLLAGKNEQFF. Filled out from reference TRBV14 and TRBJ2-1, the complete variable domain reads EAGVTQFPSHSVIEKGQTVTLRCDPISGHDNLYWYRRVMGKEIKFLLHFVKESKQDESGMPNNRFLAERTGGTYSTLKVQPAELEDSGVYFCASSQDRLLAGKNEQFFGPGTRLTVL.

V gene TRBV11-1 combines with J gene TRBJ2-1; 13 positions agree with TRBD2. Germline V gene lookup returns CDR1 SGHAT and CDR2 FQDESV (reference sequence). V dropped 4 bases and J dropped 3; count of bases not matched to a gene: 9. The CDR3 covers 18 residues. CDR3 in amino acids: CASSSTSGRAWGYNEQFF. CDR3 nucleotides: TGTGCCAGCAGCTCTACTAGCGGGAGGGCCTGGGGCTACAATGAGCAGTTCTTC.

The J gene is TRBJ2-3, the V gene TRBV7-9; the D gene is possibly TRBD2 (5 bases). V was clipped by 5 bases and J by 13 bases, with 19 bases between them. The CDR3 runs 13 residues. Looked up from germline, CDR1 is SEHNR and CDR2 is FQNEAQ (reference sequence). The CDR3 DNA is TGTGCCAGCAGCCCCGACCCCCACGGACTCAAGTATTTT. Translating gives CASSPDPHGLKYF.

This clone was seen only once. The chain employs TRBV5-1 and TRBJ2-1, with TRBD2 identical over 9 bases. Germline lookup yields CDR1 SGHRS and CDR2 YFSETQ. This CDR3 is 15 amino acids long. J was trimmed by 4 bases and V by 5 bases; bases with no gene match: 7. The CDR3 region is CASRQGTSQYNEQFF. The CDR3 bases are TGCGCCAGCAGACAAGGGACTAGCCAGTACAATGAGCAGTTCTTC.